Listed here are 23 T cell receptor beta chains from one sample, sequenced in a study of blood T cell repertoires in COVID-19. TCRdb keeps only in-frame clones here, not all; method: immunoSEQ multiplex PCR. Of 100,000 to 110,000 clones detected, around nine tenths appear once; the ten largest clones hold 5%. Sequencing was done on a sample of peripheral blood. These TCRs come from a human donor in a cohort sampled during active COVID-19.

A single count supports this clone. The CDR3 is CASRRDRATYEQYF. CDR3 nucleotides: TGTGCCAGCAGACGGGACAGGGCCACCTACGAGCAGTACTTC. The V and J genes are TRBV6-5 and TRBJ2-7, with 9 bases aligning to TRBD1. The CDR3 is made up of 14 amino acids. The junction had 5 bases not matched to a gene; V was cut back by 6 bases and J by 2 bases. Germline values: CDR1 MNHEY, CDR2 SVGAGI.

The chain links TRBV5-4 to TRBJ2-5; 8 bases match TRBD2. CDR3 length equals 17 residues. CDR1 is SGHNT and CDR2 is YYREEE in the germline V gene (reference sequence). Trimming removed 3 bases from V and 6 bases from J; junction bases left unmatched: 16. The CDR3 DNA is TGTGCCAGCAGCTCCTCTTTCCAGCGGGAGATCTTGAAGACCCAGTACTTC. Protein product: CASSSSFQREILKTQYF.

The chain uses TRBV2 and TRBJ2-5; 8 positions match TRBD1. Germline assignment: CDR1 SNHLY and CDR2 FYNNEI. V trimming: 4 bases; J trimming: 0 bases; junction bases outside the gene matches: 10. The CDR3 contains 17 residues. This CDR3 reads CASSGLGDRRHQETQYF. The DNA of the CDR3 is TGTGCCAGCAGTGGGTTGGGGGACAGGAGACACCAAGAGACCCAGTACTTC.

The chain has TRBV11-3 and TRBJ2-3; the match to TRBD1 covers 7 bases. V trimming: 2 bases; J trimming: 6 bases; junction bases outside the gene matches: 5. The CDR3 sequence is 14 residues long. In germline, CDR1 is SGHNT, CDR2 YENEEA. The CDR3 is CASSLLTGDDTQYF. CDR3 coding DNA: TGTGCCAGCAGCTTACTAACAGGGGACGATACGCAGTATTTT.

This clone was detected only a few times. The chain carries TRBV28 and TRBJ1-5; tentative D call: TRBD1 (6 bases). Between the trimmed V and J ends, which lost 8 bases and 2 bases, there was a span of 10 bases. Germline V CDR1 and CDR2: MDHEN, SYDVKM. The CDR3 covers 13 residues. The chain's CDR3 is CASWGRGNQPQHF. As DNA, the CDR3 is TGTGCCAGCTGGGGGCGAGGCAATCAGCCCCAGCATTTT.

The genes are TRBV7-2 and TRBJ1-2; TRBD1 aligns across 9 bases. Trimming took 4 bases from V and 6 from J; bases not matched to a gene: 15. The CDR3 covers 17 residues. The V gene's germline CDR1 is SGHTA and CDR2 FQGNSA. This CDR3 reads CASSSRTPRDRVHGYTF. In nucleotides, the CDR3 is TGTGCCAGCAGCTCTAGAACGCCCCGGGACAGGGTCCATGGCTACACCTTC.

The CDR3 DNA follows: TGTGCCAGCAGCTTAGGTTCGACTAGCGGGATTGGCAATGAGCAGTTCTTC. Protein: CASSLGSTSGIGNEQFF. This rearrangement joins TRBV11-3 to TRBJ2-1; 11 bases are shared with TRBD2. The germline V gene encodes CDR1 SGHNT and CDR2 YENEEA. The CDR3 length is 17 residues. With V trimmed by 1 base and J by 6 bases, 8 bases remained unmatched. Using reference TRBV11-3 and TRBJ2-1 for the parts outside the CDR3, the full variable domain is EAGVVQSPRYKIIEKKQPVAFWCNPISGHNTLYWYLQNLGQGPELLIRYENEEAVDDSQLPKDRFSAERLKGVDSTLKIQPAELGDSAVYLCASSLGSTSGIGNEQFFGPGTRLTVL.

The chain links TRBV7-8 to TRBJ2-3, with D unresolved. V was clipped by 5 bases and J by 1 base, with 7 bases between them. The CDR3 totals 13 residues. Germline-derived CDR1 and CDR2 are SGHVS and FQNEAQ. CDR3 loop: CASSQRGTDTQYF. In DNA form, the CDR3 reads TGTGCCAGCAGCCAGCGAGGCACAGATACGCAGTATTTT.

CDR3 coding DNA: TGTGCCAGTAGTGGACAGGGAAAAGGGAATCAGCCCCAGCATTTT. It encodes CASSGQGKGNQPQHF. The rearrangement joins TRBV19 to TRBJ1-5; 8 nucleotides align to TRBD1. V lost 5 bases and J lost 4; bases outside the gene matches: 7. Per germline, CDR1 LNHDA and CDR2 SQIVND (reference sequence). There are 15 residues in the CDR3.

The chain's CDR3 is CASSQEGWDRIYEQYF. The CDR3 DNA reads as TGTGCCAGCAGCCAAGAAGGCTGGGACAGGATCTACGAGCAGTACTTC. The V call is TRBV14, the J call TRBJ2-7; the match to TRBD1 covers 8 bases. The germline CDR1 and CDR2 sequences are SGHDN and FVKESK. The CDR3 has 16 amino acids. Trimming removed 0 bases from V and 3 bases from J; junction bases left unmatched: 7.

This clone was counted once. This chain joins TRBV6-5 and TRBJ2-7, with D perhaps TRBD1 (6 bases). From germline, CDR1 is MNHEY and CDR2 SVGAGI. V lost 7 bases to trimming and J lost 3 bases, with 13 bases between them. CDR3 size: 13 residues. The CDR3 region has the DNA TGTGCCAGCAAGGTATACAGGGACTACGAGCAGTACTTC. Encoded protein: CASKVYRDYEQYF.

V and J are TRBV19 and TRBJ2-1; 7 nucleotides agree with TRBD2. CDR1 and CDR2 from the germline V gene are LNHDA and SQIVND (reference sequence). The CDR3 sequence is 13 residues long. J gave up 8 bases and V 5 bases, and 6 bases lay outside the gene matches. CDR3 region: CASSPRGLDEQFF. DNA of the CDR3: TGTGCCAGTAGTCCCCGCGGACTAGATGAGCAGTTCTTC.

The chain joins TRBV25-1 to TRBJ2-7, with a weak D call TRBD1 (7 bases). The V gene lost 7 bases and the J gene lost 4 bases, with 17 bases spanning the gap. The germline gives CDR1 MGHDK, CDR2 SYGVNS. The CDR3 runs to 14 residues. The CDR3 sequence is CASIGGAGGYEQYF. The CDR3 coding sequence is TGTGCCAGCATCGGAGGGGCAGGGGGATACGAGCAGTACTTC.

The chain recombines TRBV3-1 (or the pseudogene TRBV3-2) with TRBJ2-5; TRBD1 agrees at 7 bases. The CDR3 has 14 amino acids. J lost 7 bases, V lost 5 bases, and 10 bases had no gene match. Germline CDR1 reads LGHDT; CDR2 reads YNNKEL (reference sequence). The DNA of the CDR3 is TGTGCCAGCAGCTCCCGGACAGGTGGGGGGACCCAGTACTTC. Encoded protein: CASSSRTGGGTQYF.

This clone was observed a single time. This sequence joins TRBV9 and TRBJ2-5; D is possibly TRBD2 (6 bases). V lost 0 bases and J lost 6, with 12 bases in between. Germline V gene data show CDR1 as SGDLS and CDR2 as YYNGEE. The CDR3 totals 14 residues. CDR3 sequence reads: CASSVAEGEKTQYF. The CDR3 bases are TGTGCCAGCAGCGTAGCGGAGGGCGAAAAGACCCAGTACTTC.

CDR3: CASTSRSEQFF. CDR3 nucleotide sequence: TGTGCCAGTACTAGTAGGTCTGAGCAGTTCTTC. The rearrangement joins TRBV19 to TRBJ2-1, with unresolved D. Trimming took 7 bases from V and 9 from J, leaving 10 bases between them. Per the germline V gene, CDR1 is LNHDA and CDR2 is SQIVND (reference sequence). This CDR3 has 11 amino acids. Looking up the rest from reference TRBV19 and TRBJ2-1 gives the full variable domain: DGGITQSPKYLFRKEGQNVTLSCEQNLNHDAMYWYRQDPGQGLRLIYYSQIVNDFQKGDIAEGYSVSREKKESFPLTVTSAQKNPTAFYLCASTSRSEQFFGPGTRLTVL.

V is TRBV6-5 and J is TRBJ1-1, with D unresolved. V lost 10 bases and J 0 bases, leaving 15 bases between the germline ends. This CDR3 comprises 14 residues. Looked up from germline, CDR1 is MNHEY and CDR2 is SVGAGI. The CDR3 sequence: CATSEGVMNTEAFF. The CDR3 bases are TGTGCCACCTCCGAAGGAGTGATGAACACTGAAGCTTTCTTT.

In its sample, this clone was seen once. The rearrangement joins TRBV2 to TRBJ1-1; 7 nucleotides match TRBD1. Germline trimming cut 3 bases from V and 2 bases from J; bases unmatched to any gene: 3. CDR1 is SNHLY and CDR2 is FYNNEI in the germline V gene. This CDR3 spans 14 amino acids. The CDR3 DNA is TGTGCCAGCAGTGACGGACAGGTAAACACTGAAGCTTTCTTT. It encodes CASSDGQVNTEAFF.

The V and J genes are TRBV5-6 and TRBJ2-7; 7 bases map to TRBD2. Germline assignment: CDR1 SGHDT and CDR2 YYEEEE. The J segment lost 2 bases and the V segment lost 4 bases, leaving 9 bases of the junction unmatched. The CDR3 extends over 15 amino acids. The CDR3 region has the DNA TGTGCCAGCAGCCCCGGATCTGGGACTACCTACGAGCAGTACTTC. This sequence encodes CASSPGSGTTYEQYF.

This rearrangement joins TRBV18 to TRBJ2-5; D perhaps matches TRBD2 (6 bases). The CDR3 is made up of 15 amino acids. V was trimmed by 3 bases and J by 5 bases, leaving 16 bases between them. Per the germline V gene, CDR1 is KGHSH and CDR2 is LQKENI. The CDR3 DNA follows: TGTGCCAGCTCACCGACGGGAGTGAATAGGGAGACCCAGTACTTC. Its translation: CASSPTGVNRETQYF.

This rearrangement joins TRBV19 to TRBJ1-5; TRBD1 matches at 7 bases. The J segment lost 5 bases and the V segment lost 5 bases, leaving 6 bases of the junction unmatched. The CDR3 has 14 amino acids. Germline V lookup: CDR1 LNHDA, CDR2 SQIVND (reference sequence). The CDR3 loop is CASSPGTEYQPQHF. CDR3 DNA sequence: TGTGCCAGTAGTCCTGGGACAGAATATCAGCCCCAGCATTTT. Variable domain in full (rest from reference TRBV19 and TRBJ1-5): DGGITQSPKYLFRKEGQNVTLSCEQNLNHDAMYWYRQDPGQGLRLIYYSQIVNDFQKGDIAEGYSVSREKKESFPLTVTSAQKNPTAFYLCASSPGTEYQPQHFGDGTRLSIL.

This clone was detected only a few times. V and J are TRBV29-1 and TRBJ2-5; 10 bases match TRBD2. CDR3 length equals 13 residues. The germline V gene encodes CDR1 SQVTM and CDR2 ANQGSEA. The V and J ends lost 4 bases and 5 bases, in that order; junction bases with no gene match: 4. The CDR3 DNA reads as TGCAGCGTTGGCCCGACTAGCGGGGAGACCCAGTACTTC. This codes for CSVGPTSGETQYF.

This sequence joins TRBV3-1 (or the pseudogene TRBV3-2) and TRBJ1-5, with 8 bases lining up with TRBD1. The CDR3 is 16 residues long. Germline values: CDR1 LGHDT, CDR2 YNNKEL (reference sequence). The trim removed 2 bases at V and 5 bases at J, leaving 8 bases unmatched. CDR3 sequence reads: CASSQSWTGKDQPQHF. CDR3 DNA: TGTGCCAGCAGCCAATCCTGGACAGGGAAGGATCAGCCCCAGCATTTT.